Listed below are T cell receptor beta chains from one sample, sequenced in a study of shared clonotypes between healthy human individuals. Using immunoSEQ multiplex PCR, the repertoire was profiled, and TCRdb retains in-frame clones only, with some absent. The profile covers hundreds of thousands of clones, with approximately 96% appearing a single time and 0.11% taken by the ten largest. Sequenced material: naive CD8+ T cells sorted from blood. All receptors come from a woman in her twenties or thirties in good health. CDR3s include the opening cysteine and the closing phenylalanine or tryptophan. Each record gives: J gene, V gene, D gene, clone size, CDR3 DNA, CDR3 protein. A D gene is named only where the DNA matches it firmly. Clone size appears in some rows only: once, few, many, or a class for an expanded clone.

TRBJ2-1,TRBV5-6,TRBD1,-,TGTGCCAGCAGCCCCCCCAGGGGGAGCTCCTACAATGAGCAGTTCTTC,CASSPPRGSSYNEQFF
TRBJ1-2,TRBV29-1,-,-,TGCAGCGTTGTCATGAACTATGGCTACACCTTC,CSVVMNYGYTF
TRBJ1-5,TRBV28,-,-,TGTGCCAGCGGAGGCGACAGCCTCGCCAATCAGCCCCAGCATTTT,CASGGDSLANQPQHF
TRBJ2-3,TRBV5-8,-,-,TGTGCCAGCAGCTTGGCAGCGAATACGCAGTATTTT,CASSLAANTQYF
TRBJ1-2,TRBV27,-,-,TGTGCCAGCAGTTTAAAGGTCGAGGGTTATGGCTACACCTTC,CASSLKVEGYGYTF
TRBJ2-1,TRBV28,TRBD2,-,TGTGCCAGCAGCCCGCAGATTATAGCGGGGTCAGGGTACAATGAGCAGTTCTTC,CASSPQIIAGSGYNEQFF
TRBJ2-7,TRBV27,-,-,TGTGCCAGCAGTTTAGGGGCAGGACAGATCTACGAGCAGTACTTC,CASSLGAGQIYEQYF
TRBJ2-2,TRBV27,TRBD2,-,TGTGCCAGCAGTCCCCGGACTAGCGGGAGGACGAACACCGGGGAGCTGTTTTTT,CASSPRTSGRTNTGELFF
TRBJ1-1,TRBV28,-,-,TGTGCCAGCATCTCGCCCTGGGGAACTGAAGCTTTCTTT,CASISPWGTEAFF
TRBJ1-4,TRBV27,-,-,TGTGCCAGCAGTTCTCTCGGACGGTATGAAAAACTGTTTTTT,CASSSLGRYEKLFF
TRBJ1-1,TRBV19,-,-,TGTGCCAGTAGTATTATAGAGAACACTGAAGCTTTCTTT,CASSIIENTEAFF
TRBJ2-3,TRBV19,TRBD2,-,TGTGCCAGTAAGGTCATGAGCGGGAGCGCAGATACGCAGTATTTT,CASKVMSGSADTQYF
TRBJ2-7,TRBV29-1,TRBD1,-,TGCAGCGGAAGGGACAGGCTCCTCGACGAGCAGTACTTC,CSGRDRLLDEQYF
TRBJ2-1,TRBV29-1,TRBD2,-,TGCAGCGTTATAGCGGGAGTCTTTTCCCGACACAATGAGCAGTTCTTC,CSVIAGVFSRHNEQFF
TRBJ2-7,TRBV28,TRBD1,-,TGTGCCAGCAGTTTAGGGGACAGGGTACTCTACGAGCAGTACTTC,CASSLGDRVLYEQYF
TRBJ1-1,TRBV4-1,TRBD1,-,TGCGCCAGCAGCCAAGAATACCGGGACAGGGGAGAAGCTTTCTTT,CASSQEYRDRGEAFF
TRBJ1-1,TRBV6-5,-,-,TGTGCCAGCAGTTACTCTTCCCTGAACACTGAAGCTTTCTTT,CASSYSSLNTEAFF
TRBJ1-1,TRBV5-5,TRBD1,-,TGTGCCAGCAGCTATTCCGGGGACAGGGTCGGTTTGAACACTGAAGCTTTCTTT,CASSYSGDRVGLNTEAFF
TRBJ2-7,TRBV11-2,-,-,TGTGCCAGCAGCTTAGAGGACATCTCCTACGAGCAGTACTTC,CASSLEDISYEQYF
TRBJ2-1,TRBV9,TRBD1,-,TGTGCCAGCAGCGACTCAGACAGGGGGTCCTACAATGAGCAGTTCTTC,CASSDSDRGSYNEQFF
TRBJ2-3,TRBV6-5,-,once,TGTGCCAGCGGCACAGATACGCAGTATTTT,CASGTDTQYF
TRBJ2-1,TRBV4-1,-,-,TGCGCCAGCAGCCAAGTTTCGCTACCCGTCAATGAGCAGTTCTTC,CASSQVSLPVNEQFF
TRBJ2-7,TRBV29-1,-,-,TGCAGCGTTGAGGGGGCCCTCTTCCCCTACGAGCAGTACTTC,CSVEGALFPYEQYF
TRBJ2-1,TRBV15,-,-,TGTGCCACCAGCAGAGATGGGTACAATGAGCAGTTCTTC,CATSRDGYNEQFF
TRBJ2-7,TRBV28,-,-,TGTGCCAGCAGTTTAGGGGGGGGCTCGGCCTACGAGCAGTACTTC,CASSLGGGSAYEQYF
TRBJ1-1,TRBV5-1,-,-,TGCGCCAGCAGCTTCCGGACGGGCTATGAAGCTTTCTTT,CASSFRTGYEAFF
TRBJ1-2,TRBV28,TRBD1,once,TGTGCCAGCAGTTACGGGACAGGGGAGATCGGCTACACCTTC,CASSYGTGEIGYTF
TRBJ1-1,TRBV6-5,-,-,TGTGCCAGCAGTCTCTCTGGGGGGGACACTGAAGCTTTCTTT,CASSLSGGDTEAFF
TRBJ2-2,TRBV6-5,-,-,TGTGCCAGCAGTGAGGAGATCCGGGAGCTGTTTTTT,CASSEEIRELFF
TRBJ2-2,TRBV9,-,-,TGTGCCAGCAGCGTAGGAGGGAACACCGGGGAGCTGTTTTTT,CASSVGGNTGELFF
TRBJ2-7,TRBV6-5,TRBD2,-,TGTGCCAGCACCGCGGGGGACGAGCAGTACTTC,CASTAGDEQYF
TRBJ2-7,TRBV2,TRBD2,-,TGTGCCAGCAGGGGGGTATTGAGCGGGAGCTCCTACGAGCAGTACTTC,CASRGVLSGSSYEQYF
TRBJ2-1,TRBV27,TRBD2,-,TGTGCCAGCAGTTCTGTACTAGCGGGAGGGTACAATGAGCAGTTCTTC,CASSSVLAGGYNEQFF
TRBJ2-1,TRBV4-1,-,-,TGCGCCAGCAGCCAAGGTCCGGGAGCTGGTTACAATGAGCAGTTCTTC,CASSQGPGAGYNEQFF
TRBJ2-5,TRBV13,-,-,TGTGCCAGCAGCTTAGGAGGGGGCCAAGAGACCCAGTACTTC,CASSLGGGQETQYF
TRBJ2-3,TRBV19,-,-,TGTGCCAGTAGCTGGGGTGCTGGGAACACAGATACGCAGTATTTT,CASSWGAGNTDTQYF
TRBJ2-6,TRBV7-2,TRBD1,-,TGTGCCAGCAGCCACCGTGGACAGGGCCAGCGTACTGGGGCCAACGTCCTGACTTTC,CASSHRGQGQRTGANVLTF
TRBJ2-3,TRBV4-1,-,-,TGCGCCAGCAGCCAAGTGAGGCAGGGGAACACAGATACGCAGTATTTT,CASSQVRQGNTDTQYF
TRBJ1-2,TRBV2,-,-,TGTGCCAGCACCCGATCGAACAGCTTAGCTAACTATGGCTACACCTTC,CASTRSNSLANYGYTF
TRBJ2-7,TRBV5-6,TRBD2,-,TGTGCCAGCAGCCCAGTCGAGATTTCGGCTAGCGGGGGCACCTACGAGCAGTACTTC,CASSPVEISASGGTYEQYF
TRBJ2-7,TRBV6-1,-,-,TGTGCCAGCAGTGGGATGGGGGTGACTAAGACAGCAAAAACCCTCTACGAGCAGTACTTC,CASSGMGVTKTAKTLYEQYF
TRBJ2-1,TRBV7-2,-,-,TGTGCCAGCAGCTTAGTAATGGGTAGAAATGAGCAGTTCTTC,CASSLVMGRNEQFF
TRBJ2-3,TRBV27,-,-,TGTGCCAGCAGCGGAGACAGGTTCACAGATACGCAGTATTTT,CASSGDRFTDTQYF
TRBJ2-5,TRBV11-2,TRBD2,-,TGTGCCAGCAGCTTAGCGCTAGCGGGAGAGACCCAGTACTTC,CASSLALAGETQYF
TRBJ2-7,TRBV27,TRBD2,-,TGTGCCAGTTGGACTAGCGGCTACGAGCAGTACTTC,CASWTSGYEQYF
TRBJ2-5,TRBV30,TRBD1,once,TGTGCCTGGAGTTTTGTGTATGGGACAGGGGAAGTTCAAGAGACCCAGTACTTC,CAWSFVYGTGEVQETQYF
TRBJ1-5,TRBV2,TRBD1,-,TGTGCCAGCAGTGTCGGGACAGAGGCCTCGAGGCCCCAGCATTTT,CASSVGTEASRPQHF
TRBJ2-1,TRBV9,-,once,TGTGCCAGCAGCCCCCCTAGGTTCCATGAGCAGTTCTTC,CASSPPRFHEQFF
TRBJ1-1,TRBV30,-,-,TGTGCCTGGAGTCACGGACCCGCGAACACTGAAGCTTTCTTT,CAWSHGPANTEAFF
TRBJ1-2,TRBV6-5,TRBD1,-,TGTGCCAGCAGTCAAGAGGACAGGGGCTATGGCTACACCTTC,CASSQEDRGYGYTF
TRBJ2-1,TRBV27,-,-,TGTGCCAGCAGTTTGGGTCCCCGCGGTGAGCAGTTCTTC,CASSLGPRGEQFF
TRBJ1-5,TRBV15,-,-,TGTGCCACCAGCCCAAGGTGGGAGAATCAGCCCCAGCATTTT,CATSPRWENQPQHF
TRBJ2-2,TRBV25-1,-,-,TGTGCCAGCAGTGAATGGGGCATAAACACCGGGGAGCTGTTTTTT,CASSEWGINTGELFF
TRBJ2-2,TRBV2,TRBD2,once,TGTGCCAGCAGTTGGGAGGGGCGTAACACCGGGGAGCTGTTTTTT,CASSWEGRNTGELFF